This T cell receptor beta chain was sequenced during a study of blood T cell repertoires in COVID-19. Original analysis: Nucleated cell number was recorded as an estimate derived from reference gene primer amplification. Here immunoSEQ multiplex PCR was the method, and the copy in TCRdb shows in-frame clones only, minus some. That table supplies the V and J calls and clone size; D and trimming were determined from the DNA. The table has hundreds of thousands of clones, around 87% seen once. V shed 6 bases and J shed 1 base, with 11 bases lying between them. Germline V gene data show CDR1 as LNHDA and CDR2 as SQIVND (reference sequence). The length of the CDR3 is 14 residues. Recovered Cohort 3 donors showed two negative PCRs, clearance, or symptom resolution.

The sample was PBMCs or T cells enriched from blood (not recorded which). The TCR originated in a man aged 25-45 years who had recovered from COVID-19. The chain joins TRBV19 to TRBJ2-3; weak D call: TRBD2 (6 bases). The CDR3 region has the DNA TGTGCCAGTAGACATAGCGGAGGCACAGATACGCAGTATTTT. Its translation: CASRHSGGTDTQYF.